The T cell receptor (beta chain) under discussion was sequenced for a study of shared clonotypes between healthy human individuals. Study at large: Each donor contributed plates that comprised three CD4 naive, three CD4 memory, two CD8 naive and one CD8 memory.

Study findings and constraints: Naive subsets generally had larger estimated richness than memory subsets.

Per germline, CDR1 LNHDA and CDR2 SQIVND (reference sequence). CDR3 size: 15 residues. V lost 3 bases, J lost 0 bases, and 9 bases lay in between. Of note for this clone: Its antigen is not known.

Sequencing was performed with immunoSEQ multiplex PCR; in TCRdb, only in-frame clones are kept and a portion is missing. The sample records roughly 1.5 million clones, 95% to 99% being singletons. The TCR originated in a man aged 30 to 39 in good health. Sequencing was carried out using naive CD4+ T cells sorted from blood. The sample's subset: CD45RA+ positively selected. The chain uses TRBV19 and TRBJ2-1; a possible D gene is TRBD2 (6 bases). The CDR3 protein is CASSIMTSSYNEQFF. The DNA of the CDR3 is TGTGCCAGTAGTATTATGACTAGCTCCTACAATGAGCAGTTCTTC. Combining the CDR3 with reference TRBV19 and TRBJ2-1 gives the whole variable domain DGGITQSPKYLFRKEGQNVTLSCEQNLNHDAMYWYRQDPGQGLRLIYYSQIVNDFQKGDIAEGYSVSREKKESFPLTVTSAQKNPTAFYLCASSIMTSSYNEQFFGPGTRLTVL.